The subject of this entry is one T cell receptor beta chain. This CDR3 is built from 15 residues. From germline, CDR1 is SGHKS and CDR2 YYEKEE (reference sequence). The V and J ends lost 2 bases and 4 bases, in that order; junction bases with no gene match: 7. Time point meaning: peripheral blood 6 weeks after treatment start. The entry originates in a study of PD-L1 blockade in urothelial cancer. Study at large: Male patients with bladder-origin urothelial cancer numbered about 85% of the 29. Prior chemotherapy ranged from 0 to 3 regimens per patient.

The data were produced by immunoSEQ multiplex PCR, yet TCRdb's version contains in-frame clones alone and is incomplete. The data show under 50,000 clones, 86% seen once. The chain uses TRBV5-5 and TRBJ2-7; 9 nucleotides line up with TRBD2. Sequences were derived from PBMCs, sampled around atezolizumab (anti-PD-L1) treatment. This receptor was obtained from a man in his sixties with urothelial cancer. The CDR3 DNA is TGTGCCAGCAGCTTCATAGCGGGAGCGAGGTACGAGCAGTACTTC. It codes for CASSFIAGARYEQYF.